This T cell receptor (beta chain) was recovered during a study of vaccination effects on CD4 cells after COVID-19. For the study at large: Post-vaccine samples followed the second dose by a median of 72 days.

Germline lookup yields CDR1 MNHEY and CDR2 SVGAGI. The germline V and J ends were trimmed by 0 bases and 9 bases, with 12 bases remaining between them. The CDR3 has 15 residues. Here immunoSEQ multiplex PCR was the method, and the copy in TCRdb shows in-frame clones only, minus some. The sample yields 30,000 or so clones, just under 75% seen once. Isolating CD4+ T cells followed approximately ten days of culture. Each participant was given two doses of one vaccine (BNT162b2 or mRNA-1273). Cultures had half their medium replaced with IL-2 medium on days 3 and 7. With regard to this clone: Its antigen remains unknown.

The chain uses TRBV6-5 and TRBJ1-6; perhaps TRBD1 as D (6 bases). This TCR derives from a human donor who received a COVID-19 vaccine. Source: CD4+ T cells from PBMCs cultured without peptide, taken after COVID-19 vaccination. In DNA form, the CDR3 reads TGTGCCAGCAGTTACTCGGGGGGCAGCATTTCACCCCTCCACTTT. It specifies CASSYSGGSISPLHF.